This T cell receptor (beta chain) comes out of a study of blood T cell repertoires in COVID-19. Overall study: Some COVID-19 samples were acute and others convalescent; all came from the United States, Italy and Spain. T cells, B-cell-depleted T cells, or PBMCs provided the cDNA or gDNA that served as material.

Per the original methods: Researchers report that nucleated cell counts were estimated from reference gene primer amplification. TCRdb keeps only in-frame clones here, not all; method: immunoSEQ multiplex PCR. The D gene and trimming were derived from the DNA, and the V and J assignments and clone size from that table. Counted here are around 81,000 clones, around 88% occurring once; the ten biggest clones make up roughly 5%. Trimming stripped 8 bases from V and 1 base from J, with 14 bases between. Germline-derived CDR1 and CDR2 are SGHTA and FQGNSA. This CDR3 contains 14 residues. The chain combines TRBV7-2 with TRBJ1-1; tentatively, D is TRBD1 (5 bases). This clonotype originated in a woman older than 75 with acute or convalescent COVID-19. Sample: peripheral blood. This CDR3 reads CASGLGQGNTEAFF. For the CDR3, the DNA is TGTGCCAGCGGGTTAGGCCAGGGGAACACTGAAGCTTTCTTT.